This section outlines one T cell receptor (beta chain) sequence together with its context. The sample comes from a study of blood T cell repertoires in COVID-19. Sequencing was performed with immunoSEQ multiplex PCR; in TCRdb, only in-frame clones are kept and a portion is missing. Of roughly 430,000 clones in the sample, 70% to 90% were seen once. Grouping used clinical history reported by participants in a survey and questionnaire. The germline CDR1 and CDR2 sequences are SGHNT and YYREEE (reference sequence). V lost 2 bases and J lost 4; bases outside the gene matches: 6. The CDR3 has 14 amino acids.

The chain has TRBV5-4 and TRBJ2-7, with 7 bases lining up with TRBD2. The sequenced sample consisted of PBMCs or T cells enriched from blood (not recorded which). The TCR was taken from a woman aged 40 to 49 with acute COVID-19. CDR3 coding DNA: TGTGCCAGCAGCTTCGGCGGGAGAGATTACGAGCAGTACTTC. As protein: CASSFGGRDYEQYF.